Presented here are 24 T cell receptor beta chains from one specimen sequenced in a study of T-cell reconstitution after alpha-beta-depleted transplantation in children. The TCRbeta library incorporated unique molecular identifiers. TCRdb re-derived calls from the PCR reads in MiXCR, one entry per CDR3 protein. The sample has about 600,000 distinct CDR3 sequences; roughly 10% are singletons. This specimen consisted of PBMCs from the stem cell graft donor, obtained from the stem cell graft. These receptor sequences come from a human donor who donated a stem cell graft to a child with acute myeloid leukemia.

This clonotype has at least ten counts. V and J are TRBV5-1 and TRBJ2-2; D not certain. The length of the CDR3 is 17 residues. The germline V gene encodes CDR1 SGHRS and CDR2 YFSETQ. The V and J ends lost 0 bases and 0 bases respectively, with 12 bases between them. CDR3 nucleotides: TGCGCCAGCAGCTTGGTGCCCCCAATGGCGAACACCGGGGAGCTGTTTTTT. It encodes CASSLVPPMANTGELFF.

This clonotype was seen repeatedly, ten times or more. The rearrangement links TRBV20-1 to TRBJ2-4; maybe TRBD1 (5 bases). The CDR3 loop spans 15 amino acids. Looked up from germline, CDR1 is DFQATT and CDR2 is SNEGSKA (reference sequence). The V end was cut by 0 bases, the J end by 7 bases, with 16 bases between. The CDR3: CSARDFSGIINIQYF. The CDR3 DNA follows: TGCAGTGCTAGAGATTTTTCAGGGATTATCAACATTCAGTACTTC.

The V call is TRBV4-2, the J call TRBJ1-4; D ambiguous. The V end was cut by 5 bases, the J end by 7 bases, with 8 bases between. CDR3 size: 12 residues. The germline V gene encodes CDR1 LGHNA and CDR2 YNFKEQ. The CDR3 region has the DNA TGTGCCAGCAGCGAAGTCGGTGAAAAACTGTTTTTT. Translation: CASSEVGEKLFF.

The J gene is TRBJ1-2, the V gene TRBV20-1, with a weak D call TRBD1 (5 bases). The CDR3 covers 15 residues. Per germline, CDR1 DFQATT and CDR2 SNEGSKA (reference sequence). Trimming stripped 0 bases from V and 5 bases from J, with 16 bases between. In DNA, the CDR3 is TGCAGTGCTAGAGATCGAGGGGCGCCGGTTTATGGCTACACCTTC. This gives the protein CSARDRGAPVYGYTF.

This chain uses TRBV4-2 with TRBJ2-1, with D possibly being TRBD1 (6 bases). Germline lookup yields CDR1 LGHNA and CDR2 YNFKEQ. The V gene lost 1 base and the J gene lost 0 bases, with 10 bases spanning the gap. The CDR3 runs to 16 residues. The chain's CDR3 is CASSQAADSSYNEQFF. For the CDR3, the DNA is TGTGCCAGCAGCCAAGCCGCGGACAGCTCCTACAATGAGCAGTTCTTC.

This clonotype was detected many times. The chain joins TRBV20-1 to TRBJ2-7; 7 bases agree with TRBD1. The germline CDR1 and CDR2 sequences are DFQATT and SNEGSKA (reference sequence). V shed 2 bases, J shed 3 bases, and the junction held 13 bases outside the gene matches. The CDR3 runs 16 residues. The CDR3 region is CSARKGAGLLNYEQYF. For the CDR3, the DNA is TGCAGTGCTAGAAAGGGGGCAGGACTGCTTAACTACGAGCAGTACTTC.

Many counts were recorded for this clonotype. The genes are TRBV30 and TRBJ2-2; D remains unclear. Germline assignment: CDR1 GTSNPN and CDR2 SVGIG (reference sequence). The CDR3 length is 12 residues. V was pared by 8 bases and J by 5 bases, with 12 bases between. CDR3 nucleotides: TGTGCCGCCATCCCTAGGACCGGGGAGCTGTTTTTT. Translation gives CAAIPRTGELFF.

The rearrangement joins TRBV5-4 to TRBJ2-7; 14 bases fit TRBD2. Germline trimming cut 4 bases from V and 6 bases from J; bases unmatched to any gene: 9. Germline loops: CDR1 SGHNT, CDR2 YYREEE (reference sequence). The length of the CDR3 is 16 residues. The CDR3 bases are TGTGCCAGCAGCAGGGGGACTAGCGGGAGAGAGGGCGAGCAGTACTTC. The encoded protein is CASSRGTSGREGEQYF.

There are a few counts of this clonotype. The chain couples TRBV20-1 to TRBJ2-7; D gene ambiguous. In germline, CDR1 is DFQATT, CDR2 SNEGSKA (reference sequence). The V gene lost 6 bases and the J gene lost 6 bases, with 24 bases spanning the gap. The CDR3 covers 15 residues. The CDR3 sequence is CSAKLQSASPLEQYF. DNA of the CDR3: TGCAGTGCAAAGCTCCAATCGGCAAGCCCACTCGAGCAGTACTTC.

The chain employs TRBV29-1 and TRBJ2-7, with D possibly matching TRBD1 (6 bases). CDR1 is SQVTM and CDR2 is ANQGSEA in the germline V gene. The CDR3 has 14 residues. V shed 6 bases and J shed 4 bases, with 19 bases lying between them. CDR3 region: CSVGPPGTTYEQYF. The CDR3 nucleotides read TGCAGCGTGGGACCCCCCGGGACAACTTACGAGCAGTACTTC.

This clonotype was counted only a few times. The V and J genes are TRBV3-1 and TRBJ2-6; D not certain. The germline CDR1 and CDR2 sequences are LGHDT and YNNKEL (reference sequence). Trimming stripped 0 bases from V and 4 bases from J, with 7 bases between. The CDR3 is 15 residues long. This CDR3 is CASSQELSGANVLTF. The CDR3, as DNA: TGTGCCAGCAGCCAAGAACTGTCCGGGGCCAACGTCCTGACTTTC.

This clonotype appeared a few times. The chain links TRBV5-1 to TRBJ2-7; D is perhaps TRBD1 (5 bases). Germline lookup yields CDR1 SGHRS and CDR2 YFSETQ. This CDR3 spans 14 amino acids. Trimming removed 0 bases at V and 2 bases at J, with 9 bases between. The CDR3: CASSLVGAPYEQYF. CDR3 DNA: TGCGCCAGCAGCTTGGTAGGGGCACCCTACGAGCAGTACTTC.

This clonotype was seen a few times. The chain carries TRBV12-3 or TRBV12-4 and TRBJ2-7; D assignment may be TRBD1 or TRBD2 (6 bases each). The CDR3 extends over 15 amino acids. V gave up 0 bases and J gave up 2 bases, with 11 bases separating them. In DNA form, the CDR3 reads TGTGCCAGCAGTTTAGCACAGGGAGGCGCCTACGAGCAGTACTTC. Protein: CASSLAQGGAYEQYF.

This clonotype was seen at least ten times. The CDR3 reads CASSLWFAATNEKLFF. CDR3 bases: TGTGCCAGCAGTTTATGGTTTGCGGCAACTAATGAAAAACTGTTTTTT. The chain uses TRBV12-3 or TRBV12-4 and TRBJ1-4; D unresolved. The V and J ends lost 2 bases and 0 bases respectively, with 10 bases between them. The CDR3 loop spans 16 amino acids.

The chain recombines TRBV6-1 with TRBJ1-5, with D maybe TRBD1 (6 bases). From germline, CDR1 is MNHNS and CDR2 SASEGT. Trimming stripped 5 bases from V and 7 bases from J, with 18 bases between. CDR3 size: 15 residues. The CDR3 DNA reads TGTGCCAGCAGTAATGGATGGGGGGCGATGCAGCCCCAGCATTTT. Protein: CASSNGWGAMQPQHF.

The chain employs TRBV5-5 and TRBJ1-5, with TRBD1 as a possible D gene (5 bases). Germline CDR1 reads SGHKS; CDR2 reads YYEKEE (reference sequence). This CDR3 has 15 residues. Deletions cut 0 bases from V and 4 bases from J, with 11 bases between. The CDR3 loop is CASSLAWGGNQPQHF. For the CDR3, the DNA is TGTGCCAGCAGCTTGGCCTGGGGGGGGAATCAGCCCCAGCATTTT.

Ten or more counts support this clonotype. The V call is TRBV3-1, the J call TRBJ2-2; 7 bases line up with TRBD1. V gave up 4 bases and J gave up 3 bases; unmatched junction bases: 2. Germline CDR1 LGHDT, CDR2 YNNKEL (reference sequence). The CDR3 runs to 14 residues. The CDR3 DNA reads as TGTGCCAGCAGCCGACAGGGTGACACCGGGGAGCTGTTTTTT. Translation: CASSRQGDTGELFF.

This clonotype was seen a handful of times. The rearrangement links TRBV7-6 to TRBJ2-1; 12 bases map to TRBD2. V lost 4 bases, J lost 6 bases, and 7 bases stayed unmatched. Germline CDR1 is SGHVS and CDR2 is FNYEAQ. This CDR3 contains 16 residues. CDR3 in DNA: TGTGCCAGCAGCTCAGAGGCTAGCGGGAGGGTCAATGAGCAGTTCTTC. It is translated as CASSSEASGRVNEQFF.

This clonotype was seen repeatedly, ten times or more. This chain connects TRBV7-2 to TRBJ1-1; no clear D. This CDR3 has 17 amino acids. Per the germline V gene, CDR1 is SGHTA and CDR2 is FQGNSA. The V end was cut by 0 bases, the J end by 8 bases, with 22 bases between. For the CDR3, the DNA is TGTGCCAGCAGCTTAGCGCGTGTATTTCGAGGCGCGGACGAAGCTTTCTTT. Residues: CASSLARVFRGADEAFF.

The chain links TRBV7-2 to TRBJ2-4, with 7 bases that match TRBD1. Germline CDR1 and CDR2: SGHTA and FQGNSA. The CDR3 covers 12 residues. V shed 4 bases, J shed 6 bases, and the junction held 0 bases outside the gene matches. CDR3 sequence reads: CASSWDRNIQYF. CDR3 bases: TGTGCCAGCAGCTGGGACAGAAACATTCAGTACTTC.

J is TRBJ2-1 and V is TRBV27; no reliable D call. This CDR3 is 13 amino acids long. Germline V gene lookup returns CDR1 MNHEY and CDR2 SMNVEV (reference sequence). V lost 6 bases to trimming and J lost 4 bases, with 10 bases between them. Written as DNA, the CDR3 is TGTGCCAGCAGGTTGACGTGGTACAATGAGCAGTTCTTC. Its translation is CASRLTWYNEQFF.

This clonotype was found a few times. The chain joins TRBV29-1 to TRBJ2-5; TRBD2 matches 7 bases. Losses at the gene ends were 7 bases for V and 0 bases for J; bases not matched to a gene: 5. This CDR3 has 13 amino acids. Looked up from germline, CDR1 is SQVTM and CDR2 is ANQGSEA. The chain's CDR3 is CSGGGLYQETQYF. CDR3 nucleotides: TGCAGCGGGGGGGGACTATACCAAGAGACCCAGTACTTC.

The sample holds many counts of this clonotype. The rearrangement joins TRBV14 to TRBJ2-1, with D possibly TRBD2 on 6 matching bases. From germline, CDR1 is SGHDN and CDR2 FVKESK. There are 17 residues in the CDR3. Trimming stripped 1 base from V and 2 bases from J, with 15 bases between. This CDR3 is CASSQVSGGIAYNEQFF. The CDR3 nucleotides read TGTGCCAGCAGCCAAGTCTCAGGAGGGATTGCCTACAATGAGCAGTTCTTC.

This clonotype was recorded at least ten times. The gene calls are TRBV7-2 and TRBJ1-3, with D unclear. This CDR3 has 16 residues. Germline V gene data show CDR1 as SGHTA and CDR2 as FQGNSA. With 5 bases removed from V and 3 bases from J, the gap between germline ends came to 17 bases. In nucleotides, the CDR3 is TGTGCCAGCAGCCCCAGCCCCTCGATATTTGGAAACACCATATATTTT. The encoded protein is CASSPSPSIFGNTIYF.